The source of this T cell receptor beta chain is a study of T cell responses to AZD1222 COVID-19 vaccine (dated by TCRdb to the early 2020s). Regarding the research as a whole: AZD1222 recipients given second doses at about 4 weeks or at about 12 weeks were pooled, since spike-specific TCR depth and breadth were not found to differ between the two schedules. Trial participants were enrolled by age into 18-55, 56-69 and 70-plus year subgroups, with roughly 150, 30 and 60 TCR-sequenced participants respectively. A total of 230 to 250 trial participants underwent TCR sequencing, of whom about 210 had received two doses of AZD1222 and approximately 26 had received two doses of the MenACWY control vaccine. Here is what the overall study found, with its caveats: Conclusions about previously exposed vaccinees are limited, since just 5 or 6 AZD1222 recipients were seropositive for SARS-CoV-2 at baseline. Epitopes outside the regions mutated in the B.1.351 and B.1.1.7 variants were reportedly recognized by nearly half of the unique spike-specific TCRs. Most participants were white British and females outnumbered males, and the authors suggested that clonal diversity may have been underestimated. No day 14 peak-response samples were available, so repertoires were characterized only after the peak T cell response. After two AZD1222 doses, spike-specific TCR breadth and depth were significantly higher than at day 0 and than in MenACWY recipients. CD4 TCRs associated with the vaccine covered the entire spike protein, and the dominant responses were in regions 160-218 and 743-854. In the small 56-69-year group, the increase in depth fell short of significance, most likely because of low power.

The CDR3 regions of human TCRbeta chains were subjected to immunosequencing. In the source study's methods: Repertoire TCRs were checked for matches against a reference library of SARS-CoV-2-specific TCRs that had been generated using the MIRA antigen-specificity platform. Breadth was defined as the fraction of unique TCRs that were SARS-CoV-2-associated, and depth was defined as the fraction of total T cells that were SARS-CoV-2-associated. Using the MIRA data, every spike-specific TCR was mapped to the spike region that the TCR reacted to and assigned to either a CD4 or a CD8 class. Log10-transformed breadth and depth values were compared by one-way ANOVA with Sidak's multiple comparisons tests. Entries here come from immuneACCESS through TCRdb and include only in-frame sequences with V and J called. Some clones fail to appear in such tables; in the studies checked, an unresolved V gene covers under half of the shortfall, and the cause of the remainder is unknown. That table gives V, J and clone size, and the DNA gave D and trimming. In all, the sample holds about 140,000 clones, and 80% to 95% of those were seen once. The leading ten clones occupy roughly 3.1% of the sample.

The time point label, as the study defines it: baseline before first vaccination. Samples from vaccinated people were obtained from the UK trials COV001 and COV002, which included a single-blind randomized controlled phase 2/3 trial of AZD1222 (ChAdOx1 nCoV-19) in healthy adults. Trial participant PBMC samples were collected at day 0 and day 28 after the second dose for TCRbeta chain sequencing. As concerns this clone: Its specific antigen is unknown. It has no much larger one-base neighbor in the sample; base qualities were not kept.

Sequences KGHDR (CDR1) and SFDVKD (CDR2) are obtained from the germline V gene. V was cut back by 9 bases and J by 5 bases, leaving a gap of 13 bases between them. Spanning cysteine to phenylalanine, the CDR3 consists of 13 amino acids. Just the 39-base CDR3 DNA is kept, in frame starting at base 1. The rearrangement combines TRBV24-1 with TRBJ2-1; the D gene is perhaps TRBD2, from 5 matching bases. The sample in question was peripheral blood, obtained on day 0 of AZD1222 vaccination. The TCR comes from an adult in good health. The DNA sequence follows: TGTGCCACCCGCGGACTCCAAGACAATGAGCAGTTCTTC. Protein translation: CATRGLQDNEQFF.